A selection of T cell receptor beta chains follows, all from one sample in a study of T cells in Graves' hyperthyroidism and ophthalmopathy. Via MiXCR, TCRdb re-called the multiplex PCR reads, giving one row per CDR3 protein. The sample carries hundreds of thousands of distinct CDR3 sequences, about two fifths recorded once. The sequencing input was blood. The receptors derive from a man younger than 35 with Graves' hyperthyroidism. CDR3s include the opening cysteine and the closing phenylalanine or tryptophan. The order of the fields is J gene, V gene, clone size, CDR3 length, CDR3 protein. Clone size appears in some rows only: once, few, many, or a class for an expanded clone.

j_gene: TRBJ2-7
v_gene: TRBV11-2
abundance: -
len: 17
CDR3aa: CASSLTHRTHNSYEQYF

j_gene: TRBJ2-7
v_gene: TRBV2
abundance: many
len: 12
CDR3aa: CASRGRDYEQYF

j_gene: TRBJ2-5
v_gene: TRBV7-8
abundance: few
len: 18
CDR3aa: CASSPRAPGGHYQETQYF

j_gene: TRBJ2-7
v_gene: TRBV5-1
abundance: -
len: 13
CDR3aa: CASSLTRDNEQYF

j_gene: TRBJ1-2
v_gene: TRBV15
abundance: -
len: 13
CDR3aa: CATSSAVGNGYTF

j_gene: TRBJ1-4
v_gene: TRBV27
abundance: -
len: 15
CDR3aa: CASSFRGNGGEKLFF

j_gene: TRBJ1-6
v_gene: TRBV11-3
abundance: few
len: 17
CDR3aa: CASSQTVSGTVASPLHF

j_gene: TRBJ1-6
v_gene: TRBV15
abundance: -
len: 17
CDR3aa: CATSSLPGQGGNSPLHF

j_gene: TRBJ2-7
v_gene: TRBV4-1
abundance: few
len: 15
CDR3aa: CASSPSRTGVFEQYF

j_gene: TRBJ1-1
v_gene: TRBV11-2
abundance: -
len: 14
CDR3aa: CASTMGGVNTEAFF

j_gene: TRBJ2-1
v_gene: TRBV10-3
abundance: -
len: 16
CDR3aa: CAISESMDSSYNEQFF

j_gene: TRBJ1-2
v_gene: TRBV14
abundance: few
len: 14
CDR3aa: CASSQERGDYGYTF

j_gene: TRBJ2-5
v_gene: TRBV7-9
abundance: few
len: 16
CDR3aa: CASSSTSRGSQETQYF

j_gene: TRBJ1-4
v_gene: TRBV7-9
abundance: -
len: 15
CDR3aa: CASSPGTGAQGKLFF

j_gene: TRBJ2-2
v_gene: TRBV2
abundance: -
len: 15
CDR3aa: CASSPQQEGTGELFF